This TCR beta chain was recovered during a study of shared clonotypes between healthy human individuals. Study context: Contributing individuals were two females and a few males aged 18 to 49.

Points from the study as a whole: Some clonotypes were shared by all four sorted-subset donors, while others were not shared. The non-shared ones had lower generation probabilities than the shared ones.

Method: immunoSEQ multiplex PCR; TCRdb's copy keeps in-frame clones and lacks some. The sample has about 2.1 million clones, roughly 95% seen once. As regards this clone: Its antigen remains unidentified.

This CDR3 has 12 amino acids. Germline V lookup: CDR1 SEHNR, CDR2 FQNEAQ (reference sequence). V was cut by 2 bases and J by 10 bases, with 10 bases left in between. The naive CD8 fraction comprised CD45RO-negative cells positively selected for CCR7 and excluded terminally differentiated effector memory CD45RA+ cells. The sample comprised naive CD8+ T cells from PBMCs. The rearrangement links TRBV7-9 to TRBJ2-3; D uncertain. The receptor was isolated from a man aged 18 to 30 in good health. Some clones in this sample may be carry-over from other donors' samples. The CDR3 DNA reads TGTGCCAGCAGCTTATTTAAAGAGGCGCAGTATTTT. It encodes CASSLFKEAQYF.